One sample yielded the 8 T cell receptor beta chains listed below, sequenced in a study of breast tumors, draining lymph nodes, adjacent tissues. TCRdb re-derived calls from the multiplex PCR reads in MiXCR, one entry per CDR3 protein. The sample consists of over 200,000 distinct CDR3 sequences, roughly a third of them appearing once. Axillary draining lymph nodes of breast cancer patients supplied the node samples. Sequenced: axillary lymph node tissue. Every receptor here comes from a female donor with breast cancer. Some clones in this sample may be carry-over from other donors' samples.

This clonotype was seen only a few times. V is TRBV18 and J is TRBJ2-2, with 7 bases aligning to TRBD2. Germline lookup yields CDR1 KGHSH and CDR2 LQKENI. The length of the CDR3 is 17 residues. The trim removed 1 base at V and 4 bases at J, leaving 9 bases unmatched. CDR3 DNA sequence: TGTGCCAGCTCACCACTCGGGGGAGGGCCCGGCACCGGGGAGCTGTTTTTT. It translates to CASSPLGGGPGTGELFF.

About this clonotype: It may be a read error: a sequence one base away is much more abundant. V gene TRBV7-7 combines with J gene TRBJ2-1; 7 nucleotides agree with TRBD2. The V segment lost 6 bases and the J segment 9 bases; nucleotides outside the gene matches: 8. The germline gives CDR1 SSHAT, CDR2 FNYEAQ (reference sequence). This CDR3 is 13 amino acids long. The DNA for the CDR3 is TGTGCCAGCAGGTCACGACTAGCTTCTGAGCAGTTCTTC. This gives the protein CASRSRLASEQFF.

This sequence joins TRBV7-3 and TRBJ2-2; 11 bases map to TRBD2. The length of the CDR3 is 17 residues. V lost 2 bases and J lost 5; bases outside the gene matches: 7. Germline loops: CDR1 SGHTA, CDR2 FQGTGA. The CDR3 coding sequence is TGTGCCAGCAGCTTACGGTCTAGCGGGGGGACAACCGGGGAGCTGTTTTTT. It translates to CASSLRSSGGTTGELFF.

This clonotype has ten or more counts. The chain couples TRBV20-1 to TRBJ2-3; 12 bases fit TRBD2. Germline CDR1 is DFQATT and CDR2 is SNEGSKA (reference sequence). V dropped 3 bases and J dropped 8; count of bases not matched to a gene: 6. CDR3 length: 14 residues. CDR3 nucleotide sequence: TGCAGTGCTAGCTCTAGCGGGGGGGCAGGTACGCAGTATTTT. This sequence encodes CSASSSGGAGTQYF.

This clonotype was detected only a few times. The gene calls are TRBV6-2 or TRBV6-3 and TRBJ2-7, with D unclear. V gave up 5 bases and J gave up 7 bases, with 24 bases separating them. The germline V gene encodes CDR1 MNHEY and CDR2 SVGEGT. The CDR3 runs to 16 residues. This CDR3 reads CASSTANSPYVGEQYF. CDR3 sequence (DNA): TGTGCCAGCAGTACCGCCAATAGCCCGTACGTTGGGGAGCAGTACTTC.

This clonotype was counted between two and nine times. This chain uses TRBV27 with TRBJ1-2; no clear D gene. CDR3 size: 13 residues. Germline lookup yields CDR1 MNHEY and CDR2 SMNVEV (reference sequence). V gave up 5 bases and J gave up 8 bases, with 15 bases separating them. The CDR3 nucleotides read TGTGCCAGCAGTCCACTCAAAAGGGTCGGCTACACCTTC. Translating it yields CASSPLKRVGYTF.

The V call is TRBV10-2, the J call TRBJ2-7; TRBD2 matches at 8 bases. The V and J ends lost 6 bases and 0 bases, in that order; junction bases with no gene match: 7. The CDR3 runs to 15 residues. The germline gives CDR1 WSHSY, CDR2 SAAADI. CDR3 bases: TGCGCCAGCAGACAGACTAGCGCCATCTCCTACGAGCAGTACTTC. Protein sequence: CASRQTSAISYEQYF.

This clonotype was recorded at least ten times. The chain joins TRBV6-5 to TRBJ1-2; 9 nucleotides agree with TRBD1. Germline CDR1 and CDR2: MNHEY and SVGAGI. V was pared by 2 bases and J by 2 bases, with 3 bases of the junction left unmatched. The length of the CDR3 is 15 residues. Written as DNA, the CDR3 is TGTGCCAGCAGTTACCCAGGGACAGGGAACTATGGCTACACCTTC. It translates to CASSYPGTGNYGYTF.